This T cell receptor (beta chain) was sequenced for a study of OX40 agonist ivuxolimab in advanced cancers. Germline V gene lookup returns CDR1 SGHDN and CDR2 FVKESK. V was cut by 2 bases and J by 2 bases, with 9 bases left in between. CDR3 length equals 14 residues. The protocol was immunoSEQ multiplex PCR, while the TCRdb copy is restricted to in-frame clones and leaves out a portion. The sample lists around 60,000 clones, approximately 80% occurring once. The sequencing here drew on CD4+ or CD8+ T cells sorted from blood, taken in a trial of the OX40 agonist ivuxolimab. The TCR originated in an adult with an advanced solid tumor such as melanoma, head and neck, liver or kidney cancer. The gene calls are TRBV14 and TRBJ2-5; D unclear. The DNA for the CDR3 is TGTGCCAGCAGCCAATCTCTAATACAAGAGACCCAGTACTTC. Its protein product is CASSQSLIQETQYF.